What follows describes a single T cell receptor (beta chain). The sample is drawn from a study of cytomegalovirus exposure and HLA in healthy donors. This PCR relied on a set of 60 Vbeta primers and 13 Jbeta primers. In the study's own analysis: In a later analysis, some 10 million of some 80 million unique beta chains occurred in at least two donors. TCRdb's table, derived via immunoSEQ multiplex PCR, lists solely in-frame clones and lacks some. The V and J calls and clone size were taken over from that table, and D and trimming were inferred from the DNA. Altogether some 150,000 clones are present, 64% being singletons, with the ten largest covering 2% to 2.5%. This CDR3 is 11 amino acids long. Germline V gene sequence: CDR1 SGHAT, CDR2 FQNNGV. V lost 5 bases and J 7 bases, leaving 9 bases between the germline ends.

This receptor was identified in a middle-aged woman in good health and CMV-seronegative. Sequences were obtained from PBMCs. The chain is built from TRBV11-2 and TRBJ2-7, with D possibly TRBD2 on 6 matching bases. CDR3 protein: CASSLGREQYF. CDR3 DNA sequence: TGTGCCAGCAGCCTTGGGAGGGAGCAGTACTTC. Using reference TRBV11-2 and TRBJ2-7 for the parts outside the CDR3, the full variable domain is EAGVAQSPRYKIIEKRQSVAFWCNPISGHATLYWYQQILGQGPKLLIQFQNNGVVDDSQLPKDRFSAERLKGVDSTLKIQPAKLEDSAVYLCASSLGREQYFGPGTRLTVT.